The T cell receptor (beta chain) under discussion was sequenced for a study of CD8 T cells in Susac syndrome. Whole-study results and caveats: The study acknowledged a relatively small number of individuals in its TCR sequencing and HLA analysis.

This clonotype was picked up one time. The antigen is not known. This CDR3 has 14 residues. With 10 bases removed from V and 5 bases from J, the gap between germline ends came to 18 bases. From germline, CDR1 is MNHNS and CDR2 SASEGT. TCR beta from blood CD8+ and CD4+ T cells was sequenced. cDNA came from roughly 0.53 to 1 ug RNA primed by random hexamers. TCRdb re-called the immunoSEQ multiplex PCR reads with MiXCR, one entry per CDR3 protein. The table lists some 180,000 distinct CDR3 sequences, about 94% of them singletons. The sequenced sample was CD4+ T cells from PBMCs. This TCR came from a human donor in good health. The J gene is TRBJ2-1, the V gene TRBV6-1, with D perhaps given as TRBD1 or TRBD2 (6 bases each). Written as DNA, the CDR3 is TGTGCCATCGCCCGGGGGCGGATCAACAATGAGCAGTTCTTC. Protein sequence: CAIARGRINNEQFF.